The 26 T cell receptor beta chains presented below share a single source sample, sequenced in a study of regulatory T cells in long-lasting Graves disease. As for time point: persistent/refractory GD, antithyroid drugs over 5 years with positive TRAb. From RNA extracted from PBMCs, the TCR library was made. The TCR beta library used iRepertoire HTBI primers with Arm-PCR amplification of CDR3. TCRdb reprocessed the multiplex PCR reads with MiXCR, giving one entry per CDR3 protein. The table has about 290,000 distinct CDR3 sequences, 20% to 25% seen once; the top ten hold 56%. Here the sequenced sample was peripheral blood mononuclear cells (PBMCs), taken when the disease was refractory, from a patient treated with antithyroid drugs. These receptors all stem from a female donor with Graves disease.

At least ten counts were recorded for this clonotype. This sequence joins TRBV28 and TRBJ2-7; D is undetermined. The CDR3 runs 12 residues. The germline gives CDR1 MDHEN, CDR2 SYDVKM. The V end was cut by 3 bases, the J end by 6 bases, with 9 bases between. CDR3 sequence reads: CASSLNSVEQYF. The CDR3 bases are TGTGCCAGCAGTTTGAATTCCGTCGAGCAGTACTTC.

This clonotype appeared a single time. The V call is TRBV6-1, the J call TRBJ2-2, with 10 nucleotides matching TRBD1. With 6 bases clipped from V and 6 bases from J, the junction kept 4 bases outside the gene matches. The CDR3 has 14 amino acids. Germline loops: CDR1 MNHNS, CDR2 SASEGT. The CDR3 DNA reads TGTGCCAGCAGGGGACAGGGGACCTCCGGGGAGCTGTTTTTT. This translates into CASRGQGTSGELFF.

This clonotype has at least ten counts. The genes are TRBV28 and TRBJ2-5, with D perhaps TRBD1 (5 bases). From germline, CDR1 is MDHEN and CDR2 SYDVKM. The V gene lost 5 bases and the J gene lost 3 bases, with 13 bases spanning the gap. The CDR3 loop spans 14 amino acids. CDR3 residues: CASSPSTAEETQYF. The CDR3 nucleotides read TGTGCCAGCAGTCCATCGACAGCTGAAGAGACCCAGTACTTC.

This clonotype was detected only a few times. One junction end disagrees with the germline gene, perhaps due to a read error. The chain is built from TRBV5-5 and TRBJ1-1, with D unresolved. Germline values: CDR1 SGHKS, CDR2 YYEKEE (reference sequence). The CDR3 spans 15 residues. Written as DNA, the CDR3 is TGCGCCAGCAGCCAGGACGGAGATATGAACACTGAAGCTTTCTTT. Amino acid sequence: CASSQDGDMNTEAFF. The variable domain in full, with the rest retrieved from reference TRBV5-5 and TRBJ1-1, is DAGVTQSPTHLIKTRGQQVTLRCSPISGHKSVSWYQQVLGQGPQFIFQYYEKEERGRGNFPDRFSARQFPNYSSELNVNALLLGDSALYLCASSQDGDMNTEAFFGQGTRLTVV.

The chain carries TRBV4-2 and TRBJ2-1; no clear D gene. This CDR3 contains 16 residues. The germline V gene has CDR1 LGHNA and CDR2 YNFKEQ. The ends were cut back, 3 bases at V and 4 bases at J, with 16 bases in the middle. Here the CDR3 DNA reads TGTGCCAGCAGCCAGACCGTTTTAATTTCGTACAATGAGCAGTTCTTC. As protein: CASSQTVLISYNEQFF.

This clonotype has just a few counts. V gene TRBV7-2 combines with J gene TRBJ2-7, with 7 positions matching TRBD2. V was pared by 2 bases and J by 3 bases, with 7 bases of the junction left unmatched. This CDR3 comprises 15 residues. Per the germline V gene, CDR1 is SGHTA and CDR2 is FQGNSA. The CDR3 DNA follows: TGTGCCAGCAGCTTATACGGGACTAACAACTACGAGCAGTACTTC. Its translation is CASSLYGTNNYEQYF.

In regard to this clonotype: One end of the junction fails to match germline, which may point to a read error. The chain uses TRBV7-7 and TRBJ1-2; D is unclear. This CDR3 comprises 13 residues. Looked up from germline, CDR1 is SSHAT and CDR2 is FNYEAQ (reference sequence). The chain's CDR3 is CASSLKANYGYTF. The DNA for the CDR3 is TGTGCTAGCAGCCTAAAGGCTAACTATGGCTACACCTTC. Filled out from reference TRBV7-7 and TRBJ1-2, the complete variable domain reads GAGVSQSPRYKVTKRGQDVTLRCDPISSHATLYWYQQALGQGPEFLTYFNYEAQPDKSGLPSDRFSAERPEGSISTLTIQRTEQRDSAMYRCASSLKANYGYTFGSGTRLTVV.

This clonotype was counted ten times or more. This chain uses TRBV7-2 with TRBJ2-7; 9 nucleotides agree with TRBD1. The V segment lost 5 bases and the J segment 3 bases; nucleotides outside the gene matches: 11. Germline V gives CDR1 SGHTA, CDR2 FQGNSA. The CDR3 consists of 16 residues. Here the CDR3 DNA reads TGTGCCAGCAGCCAGGGTGGGGGACAGGGTGTCTACGAGCAGTACTTC. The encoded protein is CASSQGGGQGVYEQYF.

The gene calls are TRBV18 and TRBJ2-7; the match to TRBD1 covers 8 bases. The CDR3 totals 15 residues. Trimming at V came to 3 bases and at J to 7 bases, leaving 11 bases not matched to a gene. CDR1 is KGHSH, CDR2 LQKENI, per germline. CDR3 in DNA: TGTGCCAGCTCACCCCGGGACAGGAGATCGGATGAGCAGTACTTC. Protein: CASSPRDRRSDEQYF.

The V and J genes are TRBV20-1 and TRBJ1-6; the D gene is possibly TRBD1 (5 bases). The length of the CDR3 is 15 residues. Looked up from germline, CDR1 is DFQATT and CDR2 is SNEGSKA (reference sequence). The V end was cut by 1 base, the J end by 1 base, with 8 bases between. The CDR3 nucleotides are TGCAGTGCTAGAGGGGGGAGGTCCTATAATTCACCCCTCCACTTT. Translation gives CSARGGRSYNSPLHF.

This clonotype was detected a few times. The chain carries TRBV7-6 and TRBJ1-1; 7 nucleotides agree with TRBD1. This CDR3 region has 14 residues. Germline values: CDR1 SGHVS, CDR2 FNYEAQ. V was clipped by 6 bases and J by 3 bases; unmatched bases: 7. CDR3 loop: CASSQTGSYTEAFF. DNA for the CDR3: TGTGCCAGCAGTCAGACAGGGTCCTACACTGAAGCTTTCTTT.

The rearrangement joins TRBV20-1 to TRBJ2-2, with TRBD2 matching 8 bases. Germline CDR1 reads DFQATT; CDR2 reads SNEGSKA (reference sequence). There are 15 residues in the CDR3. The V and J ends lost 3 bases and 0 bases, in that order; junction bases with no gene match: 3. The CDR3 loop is CSARLAGSNTGELFF. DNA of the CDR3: TGCAGTGCTAGGCTAGCGGGCTCGAACACCGGGGAGCTGTTTTTT.

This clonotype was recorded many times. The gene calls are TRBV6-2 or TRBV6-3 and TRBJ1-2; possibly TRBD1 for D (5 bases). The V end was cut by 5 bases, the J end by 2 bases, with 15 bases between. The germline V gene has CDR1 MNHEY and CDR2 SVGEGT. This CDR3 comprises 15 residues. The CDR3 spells CASSRPTGTNYGYTF. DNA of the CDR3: TGTGCCAGCAGTAGGCCCACCGGGACGAACTATGGCTACACCTTC.

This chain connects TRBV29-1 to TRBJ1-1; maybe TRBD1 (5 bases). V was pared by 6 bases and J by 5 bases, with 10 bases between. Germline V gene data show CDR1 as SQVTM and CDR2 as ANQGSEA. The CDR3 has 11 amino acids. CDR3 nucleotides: TGCAGCGTGGGGGTCAGGACTGAAGCTTTCTTT. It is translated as CSVGVRTEAFF.

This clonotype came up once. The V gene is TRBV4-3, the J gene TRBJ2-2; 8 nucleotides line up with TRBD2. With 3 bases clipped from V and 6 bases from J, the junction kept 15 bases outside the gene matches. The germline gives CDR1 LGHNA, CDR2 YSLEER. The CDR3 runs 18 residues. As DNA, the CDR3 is TGCGCCAGCAGCCAGAACCCCCCAACTAGCGGTGGGGCCGGGGAGCTGTTTTTT. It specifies CASSQNPPTSGGAGELFF.

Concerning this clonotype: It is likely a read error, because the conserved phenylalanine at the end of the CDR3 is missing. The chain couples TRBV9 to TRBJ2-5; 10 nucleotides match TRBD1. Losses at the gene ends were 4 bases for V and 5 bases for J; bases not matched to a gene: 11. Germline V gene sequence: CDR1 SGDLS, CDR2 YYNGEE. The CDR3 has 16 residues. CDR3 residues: CASSPRPLTGGETQYL. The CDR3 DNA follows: TGTGCCAGCAGCCCACGACCACTGACAGGGGGCGAGACCCAGTACCTC.

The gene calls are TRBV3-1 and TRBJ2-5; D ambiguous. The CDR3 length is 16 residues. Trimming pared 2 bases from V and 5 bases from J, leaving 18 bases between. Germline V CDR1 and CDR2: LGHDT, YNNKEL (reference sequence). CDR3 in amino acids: CASSQSARFNSETQYF. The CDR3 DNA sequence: TGTGCCAGCAGCCAAAGCGCCCGTTTCAATTCGGAGACCCAGTACTTC.

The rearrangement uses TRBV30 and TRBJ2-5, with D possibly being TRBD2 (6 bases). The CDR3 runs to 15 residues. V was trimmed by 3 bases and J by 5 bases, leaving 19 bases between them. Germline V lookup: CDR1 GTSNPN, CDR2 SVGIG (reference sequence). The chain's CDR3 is CAWRAAFFGGETQYF. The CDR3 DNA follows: TGTGCCTGGAGGGCGGCCTTCTTTGGAGGGGAGACCCAGTACTTC.

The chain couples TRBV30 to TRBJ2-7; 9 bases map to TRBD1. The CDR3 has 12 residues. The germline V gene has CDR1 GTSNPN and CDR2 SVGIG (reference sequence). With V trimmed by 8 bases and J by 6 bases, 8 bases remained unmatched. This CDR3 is CAREDRGSEQYF. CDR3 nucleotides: TGTGCCCGGGAGGACAGGGGTTCCGAGCAGTACTTC.

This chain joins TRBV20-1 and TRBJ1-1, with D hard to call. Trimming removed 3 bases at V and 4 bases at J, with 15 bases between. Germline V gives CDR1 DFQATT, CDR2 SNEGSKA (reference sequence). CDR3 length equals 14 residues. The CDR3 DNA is TGCAGTGCTAGGGCCTCCGGGTGGGGCACTGAAGCTTTCTTT. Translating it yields CSARASGWGTEAFF.

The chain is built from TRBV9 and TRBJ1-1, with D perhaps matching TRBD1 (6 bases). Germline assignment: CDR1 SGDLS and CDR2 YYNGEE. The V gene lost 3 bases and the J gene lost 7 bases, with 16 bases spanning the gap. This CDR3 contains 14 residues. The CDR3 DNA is TGTGCCAGCAGCGCGGGAAGGGGGGGCCGTGAAGCTTTCTTT. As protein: CASSAGRGGREAFF. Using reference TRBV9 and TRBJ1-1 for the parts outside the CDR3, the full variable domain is DSGVTQTPKHLITATGQRVTLRCSPRSGDLSVYWYQQSLDQGLQFLIQYYNGEERAKGNILERFSAQQFPDLHSELNLSSLELGDSALYFCASSAGRGGREAFFGQGTRLTVV.

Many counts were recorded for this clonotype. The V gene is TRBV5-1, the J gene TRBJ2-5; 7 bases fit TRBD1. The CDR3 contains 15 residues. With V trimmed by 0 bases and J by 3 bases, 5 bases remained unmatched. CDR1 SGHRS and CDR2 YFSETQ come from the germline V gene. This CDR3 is CASSLADRVEETQYF. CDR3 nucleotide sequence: TGCGCCAGCAGCTTGGCCGACAGGGTAGAAGAGACCCAGTACTTC.

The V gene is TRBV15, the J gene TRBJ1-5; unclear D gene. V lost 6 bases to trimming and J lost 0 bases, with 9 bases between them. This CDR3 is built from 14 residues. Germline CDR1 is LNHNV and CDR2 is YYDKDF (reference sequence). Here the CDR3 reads CATSKGNSNQPQHF. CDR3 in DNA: TGTGCCACCAGTAAAGGAAATAGCAATCAGCCCCAGCATTTT.

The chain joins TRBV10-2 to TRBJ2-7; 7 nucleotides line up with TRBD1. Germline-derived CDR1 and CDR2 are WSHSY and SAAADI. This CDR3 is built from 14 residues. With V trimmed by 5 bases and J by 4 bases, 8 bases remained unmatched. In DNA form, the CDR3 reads TGCGCCAGCAGTTCGACAGGGATGGGATACGAGCAGTACTTC. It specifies CASSSTGMGYEQYF.

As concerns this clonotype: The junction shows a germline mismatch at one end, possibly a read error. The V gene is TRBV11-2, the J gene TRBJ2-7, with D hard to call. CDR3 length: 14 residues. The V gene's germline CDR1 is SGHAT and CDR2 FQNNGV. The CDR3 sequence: CVSSPRPDVYEQYF. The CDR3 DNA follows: TGTGTCAGCAGCCCCCGTCCTGACGTCTACGAGCAGTACTTC.

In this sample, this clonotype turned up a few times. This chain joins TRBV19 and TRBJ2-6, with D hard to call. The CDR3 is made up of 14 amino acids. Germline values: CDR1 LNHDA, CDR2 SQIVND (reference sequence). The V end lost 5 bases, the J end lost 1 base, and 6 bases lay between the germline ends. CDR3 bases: TGTGCCAGTAGTTTGATATCTGGGGCCAACGTCCTGACTTTC. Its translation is CASSLISGANVLTF.